Listed below are T cell receptor beta chains from one sample, sequenced in a study of beta chain features in type 1 diabetes. Measured with immunoSEQ multiplex PCR; TCRdb has only the in-frame clones, and not every one. The sample lists 250,000 to 350,000 clones; approximately 16% were seen once. Sequencing was performed on naive CD4+ T cells from blood. Receptors were obtained from a man younger than 35 with type 1 diabetes. Each CDR3 is given with its conserved first and last residue. The D gene is left open where the match is weak. The size of a clone is reported for some rows only, either as once, few or many, or as a class for expanded clones.

clone size: few; V gene: TRBV30; D gene: .; J gene: TRBJ1-3; CDR3 protein: CAWSPHSSGNTIYF; CDR3 DNA: TGTGCCTGGAGTCCCCACAGCTCTGGAAACACCATATATTTT
clone size: few; V gene: TRBV7-2; D gene: TRBD2; J gene: TRBJ2-1; CDR3 protein: CASSLAGGNLEQFF; CDR3 DNA: TGTGCCAGCAGCTTAGCGGGAGGGAACCTTGAGCAGTTCTTC
clone size: .; V gene: TRBV6-1; D gene: TRBD2; J gene: TRBJ2-1; CDR3 protein: CASSERVGGFNNEQFF; CDR3 DNA: TGTGCCAGCAGTGAACGAGTGGGGGGGTTCAACAATGAGCAGTTCTTC
clone size: .; V gene: TRBV7-2; D gene: TRBD1; J gene: TRBJ2-5; CDR3 protein: CASSFRQGWSQETQYF; CDR3 DNA: TGTGCCAGCAGCTTTAGACAGGGGTGGAGCCAAGAGACCCAGTACTTC
clone size: few; V gene: TRBV6-6; D gene: .; J gene: TRBJ2-7; CDR3 protein: CASRQQIFGGYEQYF; CDR3 DNA: TGTGCCAGCAGACAACAAATTTTCGGGGGCTACGAGCAGTACTTC
clone size: .; V gene: TRBV28; D gene: TRBD1; J gene: TRBJ2-7; CDR3 protein: CASSSPGQDYSYEQYF; CDR3 DNA: TGTGCCAGCAGTTCCCCGGGACAGGACTACTCCTACGAGCAGTACTTC
clone size: few; V gene: TRBV19; D gene: .; J gene: TRBJ1-6; CDR3 protein: CASTRGSFDSPLHF; CDR3 DNA: TGTGCCAGTACTAGAGGAAGCTTTGATTCACCCCTCCACTTT
clone size: .; V gene: TRBV11-2; D gene: TRBD1; J gene: TRBJ2-7; CDR3 protein: CASSMGQSYEQYF; CDR3 DNA: TGTGCCAGCAGCATGGGACAGTCCTACGAGCAGTACTTC
clone size: few; V gene: TRBV7-2; D gene: .; J gene: TRBJ2-7; CDR3 protein: CASSLGPGYNEQYF; CDR3 DNA: TGTGCCAGCAGCTTAGGTCCCGGGTATAACGAGCAGTACTTC
clone size: few; V gene: TRBV5-1; D gene: TRBD1; J gene: TRBJ2-7; CDR3 protein: CASSRKEDRVHEQYF; CDR3 DNA: TGCGCCAGCAGCCGGAAGGAGGACAGGGTCCACGAGCAGTACTTC
clone size: few; V gene: TRBV29-1; D gene: TRBD1; J gene: TRBJ2-7; CDR3 protein: CSVEGKGTVSHEQYF; CDR3 DNA: TGCAGCGTTGAGGGCAAAGGGACAGTAAGCCACGAGCAGTACTTC
clone size: once; V gene: TRBV30; D gene: TRBD1; J gene: TRBJ2-1; CDR3 protein: CAWARQGSSSYNEQFF; CDR3 DNA: TGTGCCTGGGCCCGACAGGGGTCGAGCTCCTACAATGAGCAGTTCTTC
clone size: few; V gene: TRBV7-2; D gene: TRBD2; J gene: TRBJ2-2; CDR3 protein: CASSLPTSGTPGELFF; CDR3 DNA: TGTGCCAGCAGCCTTCCGACTAGCGGGACTCCCGGGGAGCTGTTTTTT